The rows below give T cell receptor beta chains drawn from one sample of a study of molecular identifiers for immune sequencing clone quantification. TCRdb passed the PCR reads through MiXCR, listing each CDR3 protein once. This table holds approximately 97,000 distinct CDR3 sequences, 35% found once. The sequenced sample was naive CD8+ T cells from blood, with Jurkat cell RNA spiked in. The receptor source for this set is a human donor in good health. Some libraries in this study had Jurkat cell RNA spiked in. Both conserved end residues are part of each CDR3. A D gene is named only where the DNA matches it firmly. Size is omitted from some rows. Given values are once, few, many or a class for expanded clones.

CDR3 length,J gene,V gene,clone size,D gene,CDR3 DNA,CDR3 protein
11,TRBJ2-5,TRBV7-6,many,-,TGTGCCAGCAGCCCCCCAGGGACCCAGTACTTC,CASSPPGTQYF
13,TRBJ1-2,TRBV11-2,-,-,TGTGCCTGCAGCTCGTTCATACGATATGGCTACACCTTC,CACSSFIRYGYTF
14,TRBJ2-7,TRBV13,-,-,TGTGCCAGCAGCCTGTTTTTGGGGGGCTTCGAGCAGTACTTC,CASSLFLGGFEQYF
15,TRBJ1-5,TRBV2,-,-,TGTGCCACCTCCGGGGGGGCGGGTAGCAATCAGCCCCAGCATTTT,CATSGGAGSNQPQHF
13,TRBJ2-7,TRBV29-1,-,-,TGCAGCGTTAGTGGAACGCACTCCTACGAGCAGTACTTC,CSVSGTHSYEQYF
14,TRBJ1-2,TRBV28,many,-,TGTGCCAGCAGGCTCGAGGACATAAGCTATGGCTACACCTTC,CASRLEDISYGYTF
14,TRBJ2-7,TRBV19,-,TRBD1,TGTGCCAGTAGTATCTTCACAGGGGACAACGAGCAGTACTTC,CASSIFTGDNEQYF
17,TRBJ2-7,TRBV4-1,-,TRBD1,TGCGCCAGCAGCCAAGAAGGCACGACAGGGTTTTTAGACGAGCAGTACTTC,CASSQEGTTGFLDEQYF
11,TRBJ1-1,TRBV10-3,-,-,TGTGCCATCAGTGAGGAGGATGGAGCTTTCTTT,CAISEEDGAFF
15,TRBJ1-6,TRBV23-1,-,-,TGCGCCAGCAGTCTTTTTTGGCAGGAGAATTCACCCCTCCACTTT,CASSLFWQENSPLHF
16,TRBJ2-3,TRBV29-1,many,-,TGCAGCGTTGGAGGGGCAGCTAGAAGGTTTTCAGATACGCAGTATTTT,CSVGGAARRFSDTQYF
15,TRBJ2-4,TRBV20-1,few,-,TGCAGTGCCGCCCTGTACCCAGAAGCCAAAAACATTCAGTACTTC,CSAALYPEAKNIQYF
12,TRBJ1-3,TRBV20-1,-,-,TGCAGTGCTAGAGATCAGGGAAACACCATATATTTT,CSARDQGNTIYF
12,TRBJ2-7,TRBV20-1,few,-,TGCAGTGCTAGAGATGTGGGATACGAGCAGTACTTC,CSARDVGYEQYF
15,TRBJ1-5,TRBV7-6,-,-,TGTGCCAACAGCTTAGTATTGGAGAGCAATCAGCCCCAGCATTTT,CANSLVLESNQPQHF
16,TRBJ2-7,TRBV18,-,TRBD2,TGTGCCAGCTCACCAAAAAGCGGGAGGCCCTCCTACGAGCAGTACTTC,CASSPKSGRPSYEQYF
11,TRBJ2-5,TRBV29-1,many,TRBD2,TGCAGCGTTGCGGGGGGGGAGACCCAGTACTTC,CSVAGGETQYF
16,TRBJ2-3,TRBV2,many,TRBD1,TGTGCCAGCAGTGCCCCAGGGGGAGAGAGCACAGATACGCAGTATTTT,CASSAPGGESTDTQYF
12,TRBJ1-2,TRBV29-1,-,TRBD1,TGCAGCGTAATACAGGGGGCTGATGGCTACACCTTC,CSVIQGADGYTF
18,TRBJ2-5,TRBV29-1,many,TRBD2,TGCAGCGTTGAAAAACCCGTTCTAGCGGGAGGGATCGTTGAGACCCAGTACTTC,CSVEKPVLAGGIVETQYF
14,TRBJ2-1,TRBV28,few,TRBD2,TGTGCCAGCAGTTTAAAGACTAGCAGGCATGAGCAGTTCTTC,CASSLKTSRHEQFF
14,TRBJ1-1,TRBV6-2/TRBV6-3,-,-,TGTGCCAGCAGTTACCGCGGCAGTGACACTGAAGCTTTCTTT,CASSYRGSDTEAFF
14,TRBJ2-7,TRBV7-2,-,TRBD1,TGTGCCAGCAGCAAAGACAGGGGGTGGTACGAGCAGTACTTC,CASSKDRGWYEQYF
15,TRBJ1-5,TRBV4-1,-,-,TGCGCCAGCAGCCAAGTCTGGGATGGCAATCAGCCCCAGCATTTT,CASSQVWDGNQPQHF
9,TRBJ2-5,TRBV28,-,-,TGTGCCACCTTTGAGACCCAGTACTTC,CATFETQYF
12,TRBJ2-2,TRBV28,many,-,TGTGCCAGCAGTTTCCCGGCCCCCGGGCTGTTTTTT,CASSFPAPGLFF
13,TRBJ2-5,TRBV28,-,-,TGTGCCAGCAGTTTTCCAGGGGAAGAGCCCCAGTACTTC,CASSFPGEEPQYF
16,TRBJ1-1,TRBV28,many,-,TGTGCCACCAATGGGGTTGGGAGGGGAGCGGACACTGAAGCTTTCTTT,CATNGVGRGADTEAFF
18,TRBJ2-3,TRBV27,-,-,TGTGCCAGCAGTTTATATCGCTCCTGGGGACCTAGCACAGATACGCAGTATTTT,CASSLYRSWGPSTDTQYF